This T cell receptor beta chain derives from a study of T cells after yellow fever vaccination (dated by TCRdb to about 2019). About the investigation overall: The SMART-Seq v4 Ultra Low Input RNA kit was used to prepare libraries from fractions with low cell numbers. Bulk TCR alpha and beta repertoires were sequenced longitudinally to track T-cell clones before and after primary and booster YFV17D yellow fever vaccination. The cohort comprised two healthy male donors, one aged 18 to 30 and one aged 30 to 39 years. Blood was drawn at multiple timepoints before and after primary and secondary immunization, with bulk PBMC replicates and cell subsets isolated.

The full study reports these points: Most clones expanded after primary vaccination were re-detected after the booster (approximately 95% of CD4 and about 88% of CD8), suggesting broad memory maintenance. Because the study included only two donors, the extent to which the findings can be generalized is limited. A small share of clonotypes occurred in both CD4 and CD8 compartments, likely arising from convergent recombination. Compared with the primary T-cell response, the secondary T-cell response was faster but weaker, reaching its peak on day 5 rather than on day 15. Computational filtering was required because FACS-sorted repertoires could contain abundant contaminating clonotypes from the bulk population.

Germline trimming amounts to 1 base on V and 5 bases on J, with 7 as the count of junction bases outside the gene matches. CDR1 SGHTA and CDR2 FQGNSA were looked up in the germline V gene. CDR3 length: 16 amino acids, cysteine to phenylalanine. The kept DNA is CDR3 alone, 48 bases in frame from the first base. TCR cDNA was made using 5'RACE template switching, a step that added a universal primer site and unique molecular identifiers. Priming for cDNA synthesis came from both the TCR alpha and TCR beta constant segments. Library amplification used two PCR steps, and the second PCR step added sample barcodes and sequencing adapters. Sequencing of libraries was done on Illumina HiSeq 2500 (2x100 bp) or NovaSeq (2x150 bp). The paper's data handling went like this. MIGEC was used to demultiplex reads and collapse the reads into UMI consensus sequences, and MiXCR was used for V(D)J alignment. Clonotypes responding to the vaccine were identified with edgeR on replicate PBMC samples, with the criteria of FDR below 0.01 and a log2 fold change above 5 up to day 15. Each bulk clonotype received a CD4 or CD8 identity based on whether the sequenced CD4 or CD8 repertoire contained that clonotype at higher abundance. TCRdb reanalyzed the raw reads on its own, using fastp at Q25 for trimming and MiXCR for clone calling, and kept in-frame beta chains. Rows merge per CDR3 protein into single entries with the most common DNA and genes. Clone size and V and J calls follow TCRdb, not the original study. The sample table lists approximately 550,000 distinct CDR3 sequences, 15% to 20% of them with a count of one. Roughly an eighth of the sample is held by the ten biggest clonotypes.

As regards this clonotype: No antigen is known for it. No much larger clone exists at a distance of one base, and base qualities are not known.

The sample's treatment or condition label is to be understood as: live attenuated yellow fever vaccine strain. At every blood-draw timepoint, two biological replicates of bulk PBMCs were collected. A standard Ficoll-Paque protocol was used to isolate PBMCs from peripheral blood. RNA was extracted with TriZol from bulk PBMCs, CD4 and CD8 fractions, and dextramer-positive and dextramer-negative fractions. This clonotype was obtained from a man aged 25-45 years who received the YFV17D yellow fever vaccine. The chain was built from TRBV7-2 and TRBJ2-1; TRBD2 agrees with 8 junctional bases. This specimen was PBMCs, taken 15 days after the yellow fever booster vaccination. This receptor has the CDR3 CASSLVAGGYDNEQFF. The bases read TGTGCCAGCAGCTTAGTGGCGGGAGGTTATGACAATGAGCAGTTCTTC.